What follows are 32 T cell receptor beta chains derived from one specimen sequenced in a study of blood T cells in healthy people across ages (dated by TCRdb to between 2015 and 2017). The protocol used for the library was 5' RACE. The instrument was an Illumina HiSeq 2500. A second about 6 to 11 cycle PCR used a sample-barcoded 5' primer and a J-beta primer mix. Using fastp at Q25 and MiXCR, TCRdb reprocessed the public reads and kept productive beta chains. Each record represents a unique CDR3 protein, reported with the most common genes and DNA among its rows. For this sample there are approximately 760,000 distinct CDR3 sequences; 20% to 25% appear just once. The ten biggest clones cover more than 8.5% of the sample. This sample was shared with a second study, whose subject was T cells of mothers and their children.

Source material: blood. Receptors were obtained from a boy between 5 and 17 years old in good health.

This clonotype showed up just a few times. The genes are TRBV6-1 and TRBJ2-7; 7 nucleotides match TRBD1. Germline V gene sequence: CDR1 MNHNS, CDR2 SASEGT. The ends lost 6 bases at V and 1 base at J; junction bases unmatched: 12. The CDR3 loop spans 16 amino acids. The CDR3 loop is CASRTRQGHPSYEQYF. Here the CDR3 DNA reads TGTGCCAGCAGAACTAGACAGGGACACCCGTCCTACGAGCAGTACTTC.

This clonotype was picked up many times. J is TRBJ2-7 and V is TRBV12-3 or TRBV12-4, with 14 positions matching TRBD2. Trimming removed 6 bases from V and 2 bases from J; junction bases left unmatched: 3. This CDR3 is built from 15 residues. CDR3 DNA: TGTGCCAGCAGCCCGGGACTAGCGGGGGCCTACGAGCAGTACTTC. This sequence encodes CASSPGLAGAYEQYF.

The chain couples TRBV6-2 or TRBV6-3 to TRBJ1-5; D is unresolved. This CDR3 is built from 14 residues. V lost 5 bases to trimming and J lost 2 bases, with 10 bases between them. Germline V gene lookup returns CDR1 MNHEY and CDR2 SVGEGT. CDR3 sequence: CASSQGLRNQPQHF. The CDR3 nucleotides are TGTGCCAGCAGTCAAGGGTTGCGCAATCAGCCCCAGCATTTT.

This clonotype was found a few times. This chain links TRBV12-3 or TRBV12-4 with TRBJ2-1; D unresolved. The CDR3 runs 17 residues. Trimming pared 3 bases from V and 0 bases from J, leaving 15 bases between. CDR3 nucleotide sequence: TGTGCCAGCAGTTTTTCGATTAGCATCAGCTCCTACAATGAGCAGTTCTTC. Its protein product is CASSFSISISSYNEQFF.

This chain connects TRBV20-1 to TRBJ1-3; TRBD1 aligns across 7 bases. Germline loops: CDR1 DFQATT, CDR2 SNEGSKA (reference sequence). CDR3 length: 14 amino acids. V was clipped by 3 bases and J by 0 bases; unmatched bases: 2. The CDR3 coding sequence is TGCAGTGCTAGGACAGGGAGCTCTGGAAACACCATATATTTT. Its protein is CSARTGSSGNTIYF.

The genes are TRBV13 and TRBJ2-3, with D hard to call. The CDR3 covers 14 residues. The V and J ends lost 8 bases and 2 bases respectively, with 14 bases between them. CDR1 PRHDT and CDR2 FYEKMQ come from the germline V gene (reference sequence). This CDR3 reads CASGSSDDTDTQYF. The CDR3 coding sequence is TGTGCCAGCGGGTCCTCTGATGACACAGATACGCAGTATTTT.

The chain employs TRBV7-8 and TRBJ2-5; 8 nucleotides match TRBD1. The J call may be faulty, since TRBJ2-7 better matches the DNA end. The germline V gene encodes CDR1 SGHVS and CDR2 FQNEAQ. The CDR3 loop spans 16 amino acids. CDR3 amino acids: CASSFVAGTGPYEQYF. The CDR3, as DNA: TGTGCCAGCAGCTTTGTAGCCGGGACAGGACCCTACGAGCAGTACTTC.

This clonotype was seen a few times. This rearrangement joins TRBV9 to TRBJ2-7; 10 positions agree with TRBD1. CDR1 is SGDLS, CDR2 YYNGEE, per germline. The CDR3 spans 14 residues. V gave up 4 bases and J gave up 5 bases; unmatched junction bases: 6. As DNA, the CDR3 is TGTGCCAGCAGCTCCGGGACAGGGGACCACGAGCAGTACTTC. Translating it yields CASSSGTGDHEQYF.

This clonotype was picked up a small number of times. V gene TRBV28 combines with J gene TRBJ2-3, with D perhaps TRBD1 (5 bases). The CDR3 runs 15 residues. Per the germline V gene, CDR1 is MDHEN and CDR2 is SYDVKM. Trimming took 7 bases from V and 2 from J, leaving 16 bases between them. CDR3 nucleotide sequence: TGTGCCAGCAACCGGCGACAGCCCAACACAGATACGCAGTATTTT. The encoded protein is CASNRRQPNTDTQYF.

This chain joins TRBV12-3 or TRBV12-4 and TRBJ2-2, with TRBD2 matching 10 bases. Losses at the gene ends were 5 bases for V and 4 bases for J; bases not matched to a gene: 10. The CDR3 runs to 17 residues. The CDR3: CASSHLLAGAGTGELFF. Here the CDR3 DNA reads TGTGCCAGCAGTCACCTCCTAGCGGGAGCTGGCACCGGGGAGCTGTTTTTT.

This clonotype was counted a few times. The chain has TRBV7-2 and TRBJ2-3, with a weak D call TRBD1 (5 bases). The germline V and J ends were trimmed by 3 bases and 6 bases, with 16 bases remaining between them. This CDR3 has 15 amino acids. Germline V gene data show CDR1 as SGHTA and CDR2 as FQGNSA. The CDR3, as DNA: TGTGCCAGCAGCTTGGGGCTAGTAAGGCCGGATACGCAGTATTTT. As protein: CASSLGLVRPDTQYF.

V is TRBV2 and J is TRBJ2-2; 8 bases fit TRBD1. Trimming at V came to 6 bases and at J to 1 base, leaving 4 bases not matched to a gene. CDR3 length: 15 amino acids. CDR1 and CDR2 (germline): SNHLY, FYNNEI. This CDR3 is CASRAGTGNTGELFF. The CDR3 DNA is TGTGCCAGCAGGGCCGGGACAGGGAACACCGGGGAGCTGTTTTTT.

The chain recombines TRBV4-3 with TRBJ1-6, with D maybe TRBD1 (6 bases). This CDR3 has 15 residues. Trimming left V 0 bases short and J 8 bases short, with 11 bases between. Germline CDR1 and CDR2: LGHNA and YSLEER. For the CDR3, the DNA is TGCGCCAGCAGCCAAGATTGGGGGCTTGATTCACCCCTCCACTTT. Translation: CASSQDWGLDSPLHF.

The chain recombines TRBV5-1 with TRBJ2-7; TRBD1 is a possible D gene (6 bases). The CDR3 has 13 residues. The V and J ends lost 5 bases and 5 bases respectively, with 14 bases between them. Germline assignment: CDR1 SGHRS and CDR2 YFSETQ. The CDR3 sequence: CASRGPGAHEQYF. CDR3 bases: TGCGCCAGCAGAGGCCCAGGGGCCCACGAGCAGTACTTC.

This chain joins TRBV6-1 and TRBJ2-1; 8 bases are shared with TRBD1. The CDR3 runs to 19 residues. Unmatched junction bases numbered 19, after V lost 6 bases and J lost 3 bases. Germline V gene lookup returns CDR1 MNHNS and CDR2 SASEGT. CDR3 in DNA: TGTGCCAGCAGGGCCCGGACAGGGTTCTATTCGGAAATCTACAATGAGCAGTTCTTC. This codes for CASRARTGFYSEIYNEQFF.

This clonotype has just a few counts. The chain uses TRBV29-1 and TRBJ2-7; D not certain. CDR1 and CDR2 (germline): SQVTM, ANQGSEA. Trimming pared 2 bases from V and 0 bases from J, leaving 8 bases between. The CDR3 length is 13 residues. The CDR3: CSVEISDSYEQYF. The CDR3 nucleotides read TGCAGCGTTGAAATCAGCGACTCCTACGAGCAGTACTTC.

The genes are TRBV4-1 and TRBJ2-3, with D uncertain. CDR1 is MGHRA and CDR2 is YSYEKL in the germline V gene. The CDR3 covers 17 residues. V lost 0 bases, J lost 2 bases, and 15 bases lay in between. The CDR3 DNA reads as TGCGCCAGCAGCCAAGAGGGAACGGTTGCGTTCACAGATACGCAGTATTTT. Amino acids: CASSQEGTVAFTDTQYF.

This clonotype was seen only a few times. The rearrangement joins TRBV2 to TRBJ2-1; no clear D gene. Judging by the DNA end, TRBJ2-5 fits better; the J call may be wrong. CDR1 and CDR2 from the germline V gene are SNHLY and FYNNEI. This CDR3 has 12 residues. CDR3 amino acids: CATRTSGETQYF. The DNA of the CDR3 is TGTGCCACCAGGACGTCTGGTGAGACCCAGTACTTC.

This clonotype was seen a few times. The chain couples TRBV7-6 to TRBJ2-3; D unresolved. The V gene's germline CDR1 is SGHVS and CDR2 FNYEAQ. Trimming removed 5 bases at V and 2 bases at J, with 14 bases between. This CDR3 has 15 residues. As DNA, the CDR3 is TGTGCCAGCAGCCTGGACCGAATCCCCACAGATACGCAGTATTTT. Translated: CASSLDRIPTDTQYF.

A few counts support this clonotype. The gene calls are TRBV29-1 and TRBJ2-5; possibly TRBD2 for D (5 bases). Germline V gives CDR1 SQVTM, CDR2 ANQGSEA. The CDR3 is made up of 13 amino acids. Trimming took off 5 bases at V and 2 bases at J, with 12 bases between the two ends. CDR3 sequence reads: CSVPRGLQETQYF. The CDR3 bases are TGCAGCGTTCCCCGAGGACTTCAAGAGACCCAGTACTTC.

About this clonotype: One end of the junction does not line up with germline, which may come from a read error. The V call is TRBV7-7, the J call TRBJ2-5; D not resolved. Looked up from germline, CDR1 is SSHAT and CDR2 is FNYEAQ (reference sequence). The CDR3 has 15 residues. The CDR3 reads CASSLGPSFQETQYF. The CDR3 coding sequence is TGTGCTAGCAGCTTAGGGCCGTCGTTCCAAGAGACCCAGTACTTC. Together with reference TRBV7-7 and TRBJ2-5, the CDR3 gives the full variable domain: GAGVSQSPRYKVTKRGQDVTLRCDPISSHATLYWYQQALGQGPEFLTYFNYEAQPDKSGLPSDRFSAERPEGSISTLTIQRTEQRDSAMYRCASSLGPSFQETQYFGPGTRLLVL.

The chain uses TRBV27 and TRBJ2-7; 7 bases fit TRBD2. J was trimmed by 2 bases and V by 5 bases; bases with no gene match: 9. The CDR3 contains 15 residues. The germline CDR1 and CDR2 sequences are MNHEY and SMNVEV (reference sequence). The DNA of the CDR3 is TGTGCCAGCAGTCCCCGACTAGCTGTCCCCTACGAGCAGTACTTC. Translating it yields CASSPRLAVPYEQYF.

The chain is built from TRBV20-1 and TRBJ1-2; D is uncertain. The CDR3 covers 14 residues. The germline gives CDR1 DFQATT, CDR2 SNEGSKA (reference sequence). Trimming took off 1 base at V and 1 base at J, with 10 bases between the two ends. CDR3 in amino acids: CSARVYGINYGYTF. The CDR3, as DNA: TGCAGTGCTAGAGTCTACGGGATTAACTATGGCTACACCTTC.

The CDR3 is CASSFSAGGRYEQYF. The CDR3 DNA is TGTGCCAGCAGCTTTAGTGCAGGGGGGCGTTACGAGCAGTACTTC. The J gene is TRBJ2-7, the V gene TRBV7-2; TRBD1 is a possible D gene (7 bases). Germline V gene lookup returns CDR1 SGHTA and CDR2 FQGNSA. Trimming took off 3 bases at V and 4 bases at J, with 16 bases between the two ends. This CDR3 region has 15 residues.

CDR3 in amino acids: CASSQRGKNIQYF. For the CDR3, the DNA is TGTGCCAGCTCCCAAAGGGGCAAAAACATTCAGTACTTC. V usage is TRBV7-2 and J usage is TRBJ2-4; maybe TRBD1 (5 bases). CDR3 length: 13 amino acids. Per the germline V gene, CDR1 is SGHTA and CDR2 is FQGNSA. Trimming pared 8 bases from V and 3 bases from J, leaving 11 bases between.

CDR3 in DNA: TGTGCCAGCAGCCAAGAGGCGCTCGGGCCCTACGAGCAGTACTTC. This sequence encodes CASSQEALGPYEQYF. V is TRBV4-2 and J is TRBJ2-7; D is unclear. The CDR3 length is 15 residues. The V end was cut by 0 bases, the J end by 2 bases, with 11 bases between. Per germline, CDR1 LGHNA and CDR2 YNFKEQ.

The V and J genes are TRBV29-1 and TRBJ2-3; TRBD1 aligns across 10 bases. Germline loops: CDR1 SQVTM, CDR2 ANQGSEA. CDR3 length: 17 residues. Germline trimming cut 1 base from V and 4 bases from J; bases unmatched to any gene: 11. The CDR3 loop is CSVEVIVGQGVPDTQYF. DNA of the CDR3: TGCAGCGTTGAAGTTATTGTAGGACAGGGGGTCCCAGATACGCAGTATTTT.

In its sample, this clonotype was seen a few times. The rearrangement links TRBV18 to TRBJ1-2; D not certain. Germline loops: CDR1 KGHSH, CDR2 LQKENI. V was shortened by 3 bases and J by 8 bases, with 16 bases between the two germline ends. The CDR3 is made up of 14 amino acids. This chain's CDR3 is CASSPYVLPGGYTF. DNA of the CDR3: TGTGCCAGCTCACCCTACGTACTTCCGGGAGGCTACACCTTC.

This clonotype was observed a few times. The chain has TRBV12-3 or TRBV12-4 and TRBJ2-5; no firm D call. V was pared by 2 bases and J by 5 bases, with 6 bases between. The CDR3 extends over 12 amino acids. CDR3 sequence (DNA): TGTGCCAGCAGTTTAAACTGGGAGACCCAGTACTTC. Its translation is CASSLNWETQYF.

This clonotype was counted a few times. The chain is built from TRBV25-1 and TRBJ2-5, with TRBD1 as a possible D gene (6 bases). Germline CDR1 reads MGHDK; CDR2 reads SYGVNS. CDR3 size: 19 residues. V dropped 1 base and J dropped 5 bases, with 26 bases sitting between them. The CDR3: CASSESPPYRDSSRETQYF. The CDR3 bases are TGTGCCAGCAGTGAATCTCCTCCATACAGGGATTCGAGCAGGGAGACCCAGTACTTC. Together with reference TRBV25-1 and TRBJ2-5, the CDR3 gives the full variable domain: EADIYQTPRYLVIGTGKKITLECSQTMGHDKMYWYQQDPGMELHLIHYSYGVNSTEKGDLSSESTVSRIRTEHFPLTLESARPSHTSQYLCASSESPPYRDSSRETQYFGPGTRLLVL.

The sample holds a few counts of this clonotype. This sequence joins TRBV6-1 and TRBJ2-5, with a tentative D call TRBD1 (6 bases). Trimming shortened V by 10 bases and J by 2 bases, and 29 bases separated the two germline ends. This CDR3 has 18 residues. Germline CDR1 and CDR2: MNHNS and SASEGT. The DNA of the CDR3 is TGTGCCACCCCAGAACAGGGTAAGGTCAGGGGTAGGCAAGAGACCCAGTACTTC. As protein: CATPEQGKVRGRQETQYF.

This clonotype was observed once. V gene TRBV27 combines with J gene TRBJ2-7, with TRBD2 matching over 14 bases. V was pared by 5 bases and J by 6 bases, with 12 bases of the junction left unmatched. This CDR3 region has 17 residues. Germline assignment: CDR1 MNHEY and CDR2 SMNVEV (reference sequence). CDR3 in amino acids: CASSRDGGLAGASEQYF. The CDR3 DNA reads TGTGCCAGCAGTCGAGACGGGGGACTAGCGGGAGCATCCGAGCAGTACTTC.